This T cell receptor (beta chain) comes out of a study of memory CD4+ T cells and cytomegalovirus serostatus. Single viable CD3+CD4+CD8-CD45RO+ cells were sorted as the memory CD4+ T cells. Serum IgG to CMV pp150, pp28, p38 and p52 defined serostatus. Trimming pared 2 bases from V and 1 base from J, leaving 7 bases between. The CDR3 length is 14 residues. The germline gives CDR1 SGHTA, CDR2 FQGNSA. The data were produced by immunoSEQ multiplex PCR, yet TCRdb's version contains in-frame clones alone and is incomplete. The sample lists 45,000 to 70,000 clones; about four fifths were seen once. The sample holds one count of this clone.

The chain couples TRBV7-2 to TRBJ2-3, with D unclear. Material for sequencing was memory CD4+ T cells from blood. The sequence was collected from an adult in good health and CMV-seronegative. Some clones in this sample may be carry-over from other donors' samples. The CDR3 DNA is TGTGCCAGCAGCTTAAACTCCCGCACAGATACGCAGTATTTT. Encoded protein: CASSLNSRTDTQYF.